The clone carrying this TCR beta chain appeared many times. Its target is not known. Generation of TCR beta libraries employed quantitative 5'-RACE incorporating molecular barcodes. Using its own MiXCR run on the 5' RACE reads, TCRdb lists one record per CDR3 protein. The profile shows 100,000 to 150,000 distinct CDR3 sequences, over 7% of them singletons. These data are taken from a study of CD8 T cells in ankylosing spondylitis. The CDR3 is 16 residues long. Germline V gene data show CDR1 as DFQATT and CDR2 as SNEGSKA (reference sequence). V trimming: 2 bases; J trimming: 3 bases; junction bases outside the gene matches: 7. Study-wide points: Clones linked with disease were CD8+ and fairly uncommon in the peripheral blood.

The chain combines TRBV20-1 with TRBJ2-2; 9 bases align to TRBD1. The clonotype was recovered from a male donor with ankylosing spondylitis or in good health (not recorded which). The sequenced sample was blood, either unsorted or a sorted T cell fraction (not recorded which). The CDR3 loop is CSARSVGQGHTGELFF. For the CDR3, the DNA is TGCAGTGCTAGAAGTGTGGGACAGGGACACACCGGGGAGCTGTTTTTT.